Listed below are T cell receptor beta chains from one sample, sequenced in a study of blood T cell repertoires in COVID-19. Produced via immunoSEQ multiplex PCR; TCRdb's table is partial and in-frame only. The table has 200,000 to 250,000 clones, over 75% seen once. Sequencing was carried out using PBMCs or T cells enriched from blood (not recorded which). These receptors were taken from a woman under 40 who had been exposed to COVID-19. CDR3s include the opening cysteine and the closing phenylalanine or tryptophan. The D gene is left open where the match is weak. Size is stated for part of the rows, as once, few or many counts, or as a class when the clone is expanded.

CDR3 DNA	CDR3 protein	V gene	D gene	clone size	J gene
TGTGCCAGCAGAGGGGGCGTCAGTTCGGGACTAGCGGGACCCTCGGGTTTGAACATTCAGTACTTC	CASRGGVSSGLAGPSGLNIQYF	TRBV28	TRBD2	.	TRBJ2-4
TGCGCCAGCAGCCCCGGTGGCTGGGGGCAAGCGTTAGGCACCGGGGAGCTGTTTTTT	CASSPGGWGQALGTGELFF	TRBV5-1	.	.	TRBJ2-2
TGTGCCTGGGCTGGGACTAGCGGGAGGAATGAGCAGTTCTTC	CAWAGTSGRNEQFF	TRBV30	TRBD2	.	TRBJ2-1
TGCAGTGCTAGTAAAAGGAGGGGTGGTGGCTACACCTTC	CSASKRRGGGYTF	TRBV20-1	.	.	TRBJ1-2
TGTGCCAGCACCAAACAGGGTCCGACTGAAGCTTTCTTT	CASTKQGPTEAFF	TRBV2	.	.	TRBJ1-1
TGTGCCAGCAGTGAAAGTCAAGGAGGGTCGGGGCAGCCCCAGCATTTT	CASSESQGGSGQPQHF	TRBV6-1	.	once	TRBJ1-5
TGTGCCAGCAGCCAAGTAACCTACGAGCAGTACTTC	CASSQVTYEQYF	TRBV4-2	.	.	TRBJ2-7
TGTGCCAGCAGCTTTGACCTCTCGACTCCAACTAATGAAAAACTGTTTTTT	CASSFDLSTPTNEKLFF	TRBV11-2	.	.	TRBJ1-4
TGTGCCAGTAGTATTGCCTTGACTAGCGGAAACATTCAGTACTTC	CASSIALTSGNIQYF	TRBV19	TRBD2	once	TRBJ2-4
TGTGCCACCAGCAGGGACCCCGGGGGACAAGAGACCCAGTACTTC	CATSRDPGGQETQYF	TRBV15	.	.	TRBJ2-5
TGCGCCAGCAGCCTAGGGACAGTCGCAGCTTTCTTT	CASSLGTVAAFF	TRBV4-1	TRBD1	.	TRBJ1-1
TGTGCCATCAGAGGGGGGACTAGCGGGAGAGGCCCGCTCTCCTACAATGAGCAGTTCTTC	CAIRGGTSGRGPLSYNEQFF	TRBV10-3	TRBD2	.	TRBJ2-1
TGTGCCAGCAGTCCCGGGACAGGTTTTAGCAATCAGCCCCAGCATTTT	CASSPGTGFSNQPQHF	TRBV25-1	TRBD1	.	TRBJ1-5
TGTGCCAGCAGCTTTCTCCCACCGGACAGGGGGATTGAAGCTTTCTTT	CASSFLPPDRGIEAFF	TRBV9	TRBD1	.	TRBJ1-1
TGTGCCAGCAGTGTAGCGGGAGTAAGCACAGATACGCAGTATTTT	CASSVAGVSTDTQYF	TRBV6-6	TRBD2	.	TRBJ2-3
TGTGCTAGTGGTATTCGACTAGCGGGGGGAGGCTACGAGCAGTACTTC	CASGIRLAGGGYEQYF	TRBV12-5	TRBD2	.	TRBJ2-7
TGCGCCAGCAGCTTGGACGGCTACGAGCAGTACTTC	CASSLDGYEQYF	TRBV5-1	.	once	TRBJ2-7
TGTGCCAGCAGCTACCCCCCCGGGAGGGATGAAGCTTTCTTT	CASSYPPGRDEAFF	TRBV5-6	.	.	TRBJ1-1
TGTGCCAGCAGCTTAGGTCTGAGGCCTCACTCTGGAAACACCATATATTTT	CASSLGLRPHSGNTIYF	TRBV7-9	.	.	TRBJ1-3
TGTGCCAGCAGTTTTAACACTAACTATGGCTACACCTTC	CASSFNTNYGYTF	TRBV27	.	.	TRBJ1-2
TGCGCCAGCAGCCAAGATGGGGCGGGGACCACCACAGATACGCAGTATTTT	CASSQDGAGTTTDTQYF	TRBV4-1	.	.	TRBJ2-3
TGTGCCAGCTCACCACCGGGACAAGGTACCCAAGAGACCCAGTACTTC	CASSPPGQGTQETQYF	TRBV18	.	.	TRBJ2-5
TGTGCCAGCAGCTTAGGGGAGAAAAATGAGCAGTTCTTC	CASSLGEKNEQFF	TRBV7-6	.	.	TRBJ2-1
TGTGCCTGGAGTGAAAGGCAGCGGGGGTTTTACGAGCAGTACTTC	CAWSERQRGFYEQYF	TRBV30	TRBD2	once	TRBJ2-7
TGTGCCAGCATGGGTCTAGCGGGAGTCGATACGCAGTATTTT	CASMGLAGVDTQYF	TRBV6-6	TRBD2	.	TRBJ2-3
TGTGCCAGACGACACAGGGGAAACACCGGGGAGCTGTTTTTT	CARRHRGNTGELFF	TRBV19	TRBD1	.	TRBJ2-2
TGCAGCGTTGAAGATCTTCGGGACAGGGATTTTCCTAACTATGGCTACACCTTC	CSVEDLRDRDFPNYGYTF	TRBV29-1	TRBD1	.	TRBJ1-2
TGTGCCAGCAGTTACCACGCTAGCGGGAGCGATGAGCAGTTCTTC	CASSYHASGSDEQFF	TRBV6-5	TRBD2	.	TRBJ2-1
TGTGCCAGCAGCCCGGGACACGCAGGGGGCGGCAATCAGCCCCAGCATTTT	CASSPGHAGGGNQPQHF	TRBV7-9	TRBD1	.	TRBJ1-5